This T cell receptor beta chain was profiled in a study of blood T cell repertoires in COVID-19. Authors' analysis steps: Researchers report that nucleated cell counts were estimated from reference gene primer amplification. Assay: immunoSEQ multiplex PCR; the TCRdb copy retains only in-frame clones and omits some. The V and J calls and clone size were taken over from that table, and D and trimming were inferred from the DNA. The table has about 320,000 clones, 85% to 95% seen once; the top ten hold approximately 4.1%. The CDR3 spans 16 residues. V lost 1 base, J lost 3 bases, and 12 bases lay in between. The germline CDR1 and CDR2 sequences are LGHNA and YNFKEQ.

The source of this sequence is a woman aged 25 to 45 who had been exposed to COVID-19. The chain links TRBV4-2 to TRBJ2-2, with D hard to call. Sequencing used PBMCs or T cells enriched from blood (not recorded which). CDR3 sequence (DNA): TGTGCCAGCAGCCAAGGGGCGCAGACGTACACCGGGGAGCTGTTTTTT. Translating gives CASSQGAQTYTGELFF.